The rows below give T cell receptor beta chains drawn from one sample of a study of T cell responses to AZD1222 COVID-19 vaccine. Generated by immunoSEQ multiplex PCR, the TCRdb table keeps only in-frame clones and is missing some. This sample yields 100,000 to 150,000 clones, of which just over 90% are seen a single time; around 5% belongs to the top ten. This material consisted of peripheral blood, taken 28 days after the second AZD1222 dose. The receptor set was obtained from an adult who received the AZD1222 COVID-19 vaccine. Both conserved end residues are part of each CDR3. D genes are given only for firm matches. Part of the rows lack a size; the others show once, few, many or a class for expanded clones.

clone size: .; J gene: TRBJ1-1; V gene: TRBV2; D gene: .; CDR3 protein: CASSYRALNTEAFF; CDR3 DNA: TGTGCCAGCAGCTACAGGGCATTGAACACTGAAGCTTTCTTT
clone size: .; J gene: TRBJ1-3; V gene: TRBV18; D gene: .; CDR3 protein: CASSPPSQSSGNTIYF; CDR3 DNA: TGTGCCAGCTCACCACCATCCCAGAGCTCTGGAAACACCATATATTTT
clone size: .; J gene: TRBJ2-7; V gene: TRBV3-1/TRBV3-2; D gene: .; CDR3 protein: CASSPMPQDTYEQYF; CDR3 DNA: TGTGCCAGCAGCCCAATGCCACAAGACACCTACGAGCAGTACTTC
clone size: .; J gene: TRBJ2-2; V gene: TRBV18; D gene: .; CDR3 protein: CASSPDQNTGELFF; CDR3 DNA: TGTGCCAGCTCCCCCGACCAGAACACCGGGGAGCTGTTTTTT
clone size: .; J gene: TRBJ2-3; V gene: TRBV29-1; D gene: .; CDR3 protein: CSVEEAAGRSTQYF; CDR3 DNA: TGCAGCGTTGAAGAAGCGGCAGGGAGGAGTACGCAGTATTTT
clone size: .; J gene: TRBJ1-1; V gene: TRBV27; D gene: .; CDR3 protein: CASSPGSYTEAFF; CDR3 DNA: TGTGCCAGCAGTCCCGGGAGCTACACTGAAGCTTTCTTT
clone size: .; J gene: TRBJ2-5; V gene: TRBV3-1/TRBV3-2; D gene: .; CDR3 protein: CASSRGHQETQYF; CDR3 DNA: TGTGCCAGCAGCCGGGGACACCAAGAGACCCAGTACTTC
clone size: .; J gene: TRBJ1-4; V gene: TRBV5-8; D gene: .; CDR3 protein: CASSLVQLNEKLFF; CDR3 DNA: TGTGCCAGCAGCTTGGTTCAACTTAATGAAAAACTGTTTTTT
clone size: .; J gene: TRBJ2-1; V gene: TRBV10-1; D gene: TRBD1; CDR3 protein: CASSPGGFNEQFF; CDR3 DNA: TGCGCCAGCAGTCCAGGGGGTTTCAATGAGCAGTTCTTC
clone size: once; J gene: TRBJ2-2; V gene: TRBV6-4; D gene: .; CDR3 protein: CASSREKNGELFF; CDR3 DNA: TGTGCCAGCAGCCGGGAGAAAAATGGGGAGCTGTTTTTT